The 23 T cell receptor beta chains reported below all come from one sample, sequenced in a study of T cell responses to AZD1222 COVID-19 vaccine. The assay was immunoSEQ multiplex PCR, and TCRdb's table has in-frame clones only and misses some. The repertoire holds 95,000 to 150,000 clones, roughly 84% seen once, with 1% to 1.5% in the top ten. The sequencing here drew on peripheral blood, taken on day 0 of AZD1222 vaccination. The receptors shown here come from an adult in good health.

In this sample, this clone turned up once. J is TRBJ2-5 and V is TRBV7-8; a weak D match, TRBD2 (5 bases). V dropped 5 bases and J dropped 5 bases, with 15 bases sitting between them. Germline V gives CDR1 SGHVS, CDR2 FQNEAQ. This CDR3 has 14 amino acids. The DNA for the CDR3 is TGTGCCAGCAGCACTCTAGGGCTAGCCGAGACCCAGTACTTC. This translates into CASSTLGLAETQYF.

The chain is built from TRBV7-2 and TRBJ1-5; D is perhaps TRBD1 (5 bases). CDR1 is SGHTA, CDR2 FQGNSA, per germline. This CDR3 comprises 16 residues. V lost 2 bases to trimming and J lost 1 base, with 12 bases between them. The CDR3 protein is CASSLFRGASNQPQHF. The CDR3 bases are TGTGCCAGCAGCTTATTTCGTGGGGCCAGCAATCAGCCCCAGCATTTT.

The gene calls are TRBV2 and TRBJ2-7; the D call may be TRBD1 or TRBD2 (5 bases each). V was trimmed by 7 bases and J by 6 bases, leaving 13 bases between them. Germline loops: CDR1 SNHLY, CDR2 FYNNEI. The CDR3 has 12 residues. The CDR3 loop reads CASMGWDGEQYF. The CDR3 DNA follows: TGTGCCAGCATGGGCTGGGACGGCGAGCAGTACTTC.

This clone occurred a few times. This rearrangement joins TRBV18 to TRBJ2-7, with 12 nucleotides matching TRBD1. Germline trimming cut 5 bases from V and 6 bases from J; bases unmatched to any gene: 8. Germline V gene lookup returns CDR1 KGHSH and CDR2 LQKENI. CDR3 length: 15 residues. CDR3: CASSTGQGASGEQYF. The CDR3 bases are TGTGCCAGCTCAACGGGACAGGGGGCTTCGGGCGAGCAGTACTTC. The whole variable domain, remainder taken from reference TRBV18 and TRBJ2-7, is NAGVMQNPRHLVRRRGQEARLRCSPMKGHSHVYWYRQLPEEGLKFMVYLQKENIIDESGMPKERFSAEFPKEGPSILRIQQVVRGDSAAYFCASSTGQGASGEQYFGPGTRLTVT.

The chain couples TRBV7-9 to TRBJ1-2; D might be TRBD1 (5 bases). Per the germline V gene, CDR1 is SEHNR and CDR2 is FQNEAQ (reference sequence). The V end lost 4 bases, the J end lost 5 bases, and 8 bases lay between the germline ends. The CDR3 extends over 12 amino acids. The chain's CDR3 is CASSSGGYGYTF. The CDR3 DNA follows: TGTGCCAGCAGCTCGGGGGGGTATGGCTACACCTTC.

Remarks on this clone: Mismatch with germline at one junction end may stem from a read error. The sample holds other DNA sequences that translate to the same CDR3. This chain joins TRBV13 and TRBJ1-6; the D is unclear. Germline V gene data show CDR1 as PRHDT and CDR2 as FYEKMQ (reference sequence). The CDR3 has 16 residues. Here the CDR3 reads CASSSLISSYNSPLHF. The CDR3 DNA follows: TGCGCCAGCAGCTCCCTAATAAGCTCCTATAATTCACCCCTCCACTTT.

Here the CDR3 reads CSVEGQATYGYTF. Here the CDR3 DNA reads TGCAGCGTTGAAGGGCAGGCAACCTATGGCTACACCTTC. This rearrangement joins TRBV29-1 to TRBJ1-2; D gene unclear. The CDR3 loop spans 13 amino acids. The V gene lost 1 base and the J gene lost 4 bases, with 10 bases spanning the gap. Germline CDR1 reads SQVTM; CDR2 reads ANQGSEA.

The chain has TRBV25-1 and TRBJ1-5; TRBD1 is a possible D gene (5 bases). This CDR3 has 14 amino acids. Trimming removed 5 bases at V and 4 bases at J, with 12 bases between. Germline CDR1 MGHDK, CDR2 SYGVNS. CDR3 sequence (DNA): TGTGCCAGCAGTACGGGGCCAGCGAATCAGCCCCAGCATTTT. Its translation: CASSTGPANQPQHF. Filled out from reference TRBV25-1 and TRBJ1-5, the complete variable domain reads EADIYQTPRYLVIGTGKKITLECSQTMGHDKMYWYQQDPGMELHLIHYSYGVNSTEKGDLSSESTVSRIRTEHFPLTLESARPSHTSQYLCASSTGPANQPQHFGDGTRLSIL.

The CDR3 protein is CASSMPFYGGSPYEQYF. The CDR3 DNA reads TGTGCCAGCAGTATGCCTTTTTACGGGGGAAGTCCCTACGAGCAGTACTTC. The genes are TRBV27 and TRBJ2-7, with D tentatively TRBD2 (6 bases). Between the trimmed V and J ends, which lost 5 bases and 2 bases, there was a span of 22 bases. Per the germline V gene, CDR1 is MNHEY and CDR2 is SMNVEV (reference sequence). The CDR3 loop spans 17 amino acids.

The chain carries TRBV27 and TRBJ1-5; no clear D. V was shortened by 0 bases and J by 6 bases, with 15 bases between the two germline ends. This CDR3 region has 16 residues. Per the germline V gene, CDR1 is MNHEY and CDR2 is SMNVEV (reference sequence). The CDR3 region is CASSLSGGPESQPQHF. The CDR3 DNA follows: TGTGCCAGCAGTTTATCTGGTGGGCCCGAGAGTCAGCCCCAGCATTTT.

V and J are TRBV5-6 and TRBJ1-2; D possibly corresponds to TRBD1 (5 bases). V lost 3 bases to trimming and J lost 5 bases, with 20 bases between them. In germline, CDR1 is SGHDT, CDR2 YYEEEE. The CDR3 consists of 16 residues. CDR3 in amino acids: CASSSWMGSGGYGYTF. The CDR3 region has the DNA TGTGCCAGCAGCTCCTGGATGGGCAGCGGGGGTTATGGCTACACCTTC. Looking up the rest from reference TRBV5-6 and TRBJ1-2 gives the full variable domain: DAGVTQSPTHLIKTRGQQVTLRCSPKSGHDTVSWYQQALGQGPQFIFQYYEEEERQRGNFPDRFSGHQFPNYSSELNVNALLLGDSALYLCASSSWMGSGGYGYTFGSGTRLTVV.

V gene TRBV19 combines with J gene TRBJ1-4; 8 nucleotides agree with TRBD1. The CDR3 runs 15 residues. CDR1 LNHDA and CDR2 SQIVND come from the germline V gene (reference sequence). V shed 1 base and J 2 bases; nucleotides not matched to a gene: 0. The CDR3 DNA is TGTGCCAGTAGTATAGGGACAGGGACTAATGAAAAACTGTTTTTT. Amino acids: CASSIGTGTNEKLFF. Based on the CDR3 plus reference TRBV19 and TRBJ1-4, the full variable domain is DGGITQSPKYLFRKEGQNVTLSCEQNLNHDAMYWYRQDPGQGLRLIYYSQIVNDFQKGDIAEGYSVSREKKESFPLTVTSAQKNPTAFYLCASSIGTGTNEKLFFGSGTQLSVL.

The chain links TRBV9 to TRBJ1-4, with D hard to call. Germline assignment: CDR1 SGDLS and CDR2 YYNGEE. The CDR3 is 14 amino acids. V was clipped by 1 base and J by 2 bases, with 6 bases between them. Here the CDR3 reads CASSVRGTNEKLFF. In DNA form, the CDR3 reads TGTGCCAGCAGCGTAAGAGGGACTAATGAAAAACTGTTTTTT.

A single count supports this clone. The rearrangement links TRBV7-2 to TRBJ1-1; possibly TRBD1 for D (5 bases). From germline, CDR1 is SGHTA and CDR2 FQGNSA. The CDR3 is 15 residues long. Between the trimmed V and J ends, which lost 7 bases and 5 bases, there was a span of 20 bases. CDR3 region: CASTPGWRGGTEAFF. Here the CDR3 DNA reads TGTGCCAGCACTCCCGGATGGAGGGGCGGAACTGAAGCTTTCTTT.

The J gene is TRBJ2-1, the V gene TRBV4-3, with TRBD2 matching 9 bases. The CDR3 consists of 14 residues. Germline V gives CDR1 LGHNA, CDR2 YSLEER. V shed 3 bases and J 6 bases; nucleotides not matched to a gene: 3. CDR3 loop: CASSQAGGPNEQFF. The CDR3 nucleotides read TGCGCCAGCAGCCAGGCGGGGGGGCCCAATGAGCAGTTCTTC.

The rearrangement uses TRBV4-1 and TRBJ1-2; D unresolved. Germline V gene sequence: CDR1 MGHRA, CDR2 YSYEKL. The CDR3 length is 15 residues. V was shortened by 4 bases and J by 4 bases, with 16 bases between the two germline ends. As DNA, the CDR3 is TGCGCCAGCAGCCTAAGCCCCCTCGGGTCCTATGGCTACACCTTC. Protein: CASSLSPLGSYGYTF.

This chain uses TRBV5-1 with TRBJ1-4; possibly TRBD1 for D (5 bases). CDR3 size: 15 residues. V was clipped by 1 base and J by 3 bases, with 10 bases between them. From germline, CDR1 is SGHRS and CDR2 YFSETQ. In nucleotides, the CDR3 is TGCGCCAGCAGCTTGACGGGGCAGGCTAATGAAAAACTGTTTTTT. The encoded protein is CASSLTGQANEKLFF.

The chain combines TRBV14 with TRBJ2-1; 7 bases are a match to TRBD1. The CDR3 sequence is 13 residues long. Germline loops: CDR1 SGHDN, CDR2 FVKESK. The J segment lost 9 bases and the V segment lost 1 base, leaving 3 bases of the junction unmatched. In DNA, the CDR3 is TGTGCCAGCAGCCAAGGTAGGGGGCTTGAGCAGTTCTTC. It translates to CASSQGRGLEQFF.

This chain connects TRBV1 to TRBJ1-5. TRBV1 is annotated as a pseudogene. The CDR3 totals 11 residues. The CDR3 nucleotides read TGCACCAGCAGCCCCCGACAGCCCCAGCATTTT. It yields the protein CTSSPRQPQHF.

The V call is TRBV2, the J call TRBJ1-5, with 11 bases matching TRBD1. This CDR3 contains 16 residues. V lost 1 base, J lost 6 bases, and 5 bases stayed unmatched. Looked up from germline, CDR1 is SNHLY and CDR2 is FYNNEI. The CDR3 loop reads CASSEGPGTGGQPQHF. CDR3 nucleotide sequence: TGTGCCAGCAGTGAAGGACCCGGGACAGGGGGTCAGCCCCAGCATTTT.

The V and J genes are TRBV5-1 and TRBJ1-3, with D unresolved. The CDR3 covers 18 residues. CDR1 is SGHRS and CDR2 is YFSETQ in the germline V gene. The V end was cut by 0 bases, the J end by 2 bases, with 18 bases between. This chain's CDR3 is CASSLVARTHGPGNTIYF. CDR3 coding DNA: TGCGCCAGCAGCTTGGTGGCGCGCACTCACGGGCCTGGAAACACCATATATTTT.

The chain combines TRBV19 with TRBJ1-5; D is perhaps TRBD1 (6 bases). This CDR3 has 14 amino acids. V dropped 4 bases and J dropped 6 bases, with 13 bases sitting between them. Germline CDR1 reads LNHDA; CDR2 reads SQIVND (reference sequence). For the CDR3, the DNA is TGTGCCAGTAGTAAAACACAGGGTGGTCAGCCCCAGCATTTT. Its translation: CASSKTQGGQPQHF. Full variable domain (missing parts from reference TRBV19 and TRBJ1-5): DGGITQSPKYLFRKEGQNVTLSCEQNLNHDAMYWYRQDPGQGLRLIYYSQIVNDFQKGDIAEGYSVSREKKESFPLTVTSAQKNPTAFYLCASSKTQGGQPQHFGDGTRLSIL.

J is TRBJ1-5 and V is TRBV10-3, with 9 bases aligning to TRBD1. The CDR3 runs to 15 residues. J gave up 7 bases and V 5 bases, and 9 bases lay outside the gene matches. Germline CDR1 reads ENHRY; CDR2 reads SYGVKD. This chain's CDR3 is CAISSSGTGLQPQHF. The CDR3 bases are TGTGCCATCAGTAGCTCCGGGACAGGGTTACAGCCCCAGCATTTT.